These 30 T cell receptor beta chains originate from one sample sequenced in a study of response to subunit inactivated influenza vaccine. MiXCR, applied by TCRdb to the RT-PCR reads, yields one record per CDR3 protein. Among around 540,000 distinct CDR3 sequences listed, 10% to 15% were seen once. This specimen consisted of PBMCs from blood, obtained on the day of vaccination. The receptors were gathered from a man in his fifties or sixties who received an inactivated influenza vaccine.

Notes on this clonotype: The junction does not match germline at one end; this may be a read error. The chain is built from TRBV3-1 and TRBJ1-4, with D perhaps TRBD1 (5 bases). Germline CDR1 LGHDT, CDR2 YNNKEL (reference sequence). CDR3 size: 14 residues. CDR3 amino acids: CASSQDLVAGWRIF. The CDR3 DNA follows: TGTGCCAGCAGCCAAGATCTTGTTGCAGGGTGGCGAATTTTT.

The chain carries TRBV5-6 and TRBJ2-7; TRBD1 aligns across 9 bases. CDR3 size: 14 residues. J was trimmed by 5 bases and V by 4 bases; bases with no gene match: 7. CDR1 is SGHDT, CDR2 YYEEEE, per germline. CDR3 sequence reads: CASSRWDREDEQYF. The CDR3 nucleotides read TGTGCCAGCAGCCGATGGGACAGGGAAGACGAGCAGTACTTC.

Concerning this clonotype: Mismatch with germline at one junction end may stem from a read error. This chain links TRBV12-3 or TRBV12-4 with TRBJ1-1; 8 bases map to TRBD1. CDR3 length: 13 amino acids. CDR3 in amino acids: CDSSRGQGTEAFF. The CDR3 DNA follows: TGTGACAGCAGCCGTGGACAGGGCACTGAAGCTTTCTTT.

This clonotype was found many times. The rearrangement uses TRBV12-3 or TRBV12-4 and TRBJ2-7, with D tentatively TRBD1 (6 bases). The CDR3 covers 14 residues. V was cut by 5 bases and J by 12 bases, with 23 bases left in between. CDR3 DNA: TGTGCCAGCAGTCAGACAGGAAACAACGAACGCTTGTACTTC. This gives the protein CASSQTGNNERLYF.

V usage is TRBV20-1 and J usage is TRBJ2-7; 12 bases match TRBD2. V shed 4 bases, J shed 2 bases, and the junction held 6 bases outside the gene matches. This CDR3 has 15 residues. Germline V CDR1 and CDR2: DFQATT, SNEGSKA (reference sequence). The CDR3 loop is CSATTSGSHTYEQYF. The CDR3 DNA follows: TGCAGTGCTACGACTAGCGGGAGCCATACCTACGAGCAGTACTTC.

There are a few counts of this clonotype. In DNA, the CDR3 is TGTGCCACTCGACAGGGATATCAGCCCCAGCATTTT. Its translation is CATRQGYQPQHF. The rearrangement joins TRBV28 to TRBJ1-5; 7 positions match TRBD1. With 10 bases clipped from V and 5 bases from J, the junction kept 5 bases outside the gene matches. Germline CDR1 MDHEN, CDR2 SYDVKM. This CDR3 contains 12 residues.

This clonotype was detected a few times. This chain connects TRBV3-1 to TRBJ2-1, with D possibly being TRBD1 (6 bases). CDR1 is LGHDT and CDR2 is YNNKEL in the germline V gene (reference sequence). The CDR3 contains 17 residues. V was pared by 2 bases and J by 2 bases, with 16 bases between. CDR3 DNA: TGTGCCAGCAGCCAAAGAGTATCGGGACAAACCTACAATGAGCAGTTCTTC. Encoded protein: CASSQRVSGQTYNEQFF.

This clonotype came up many times. J is TRBJ2-1 and V is TRBV12-3 or TRBV12-4; unclear D gene. The CDR3 is 14 amino acids. V was trimmed by 3 bases and J by 8 bases, leaving 14 bases between them. The CDR3 DNA sequence: TGTGCCAGCAGTTTCGGGCTAGTGGGATATGAGCAGTTCTTC. Translation: CASSFGLVGYEQFF.

The chain carries TRBV10-3 and TRBJ1-5, with no clear D. V was cut by 4 bases and J by 4 bases, with 8 bases left in between. The CDR3 consists of 13 residues. The germline gives CDR1 ENHRY, CDR2 SYGVKD. For the CDR3, the DNA is TGTGCCATCAGTGCAGGCTTGAATCAGCCCCAGCATTTT. Translation: CAISAGLNQPQHF.

The rearrangement links TRBV12-3 or TRBV12-4 to TRBJ2-6, with unresolved D. The CDR3 runs 13 residues. The V gene lost 8 bases and the J gene lost 4 bases, with 9 bases spanning the gap. The CDR3 sequence: CASGPEGANVLTF. DNA for the CDR3: TGTGCCAGCGGACCCGAAGGGGCCAACGTCCTGACTTTC.

This clonotype appeared a few times. The CDR3 region has the DNA TGTGCCAGCAGCCCCGGCGGCCTCAGAAACACCGGGGAGCTGTTTTTT. Translating it yields CASSPGGLRNTGELFF. The chain carries TRBV7-2 and TRBJ2-2; the D is unclear. The germline V gene has CDR1 SGHTA and CDR2 FQGNSA. Trimming stripped 5 bases from V and 2 bases from J, with 15 bases between. CDR3 length: 16 residues. The full variable domain, its missing parts supplied by reference TRBV7-2 and TRBJ2-2, is GAGVSQSPSNKVTEKGKDVELRCDPISGHTALYWYRQSLGQGLEFLIYFQGNSAPDKSGLPSDRFSAERTGGSVSTLTIQRTQQEDSAVYLCASSPGGLRNTGELFFGEGSRLTVL.

This rearrangement joins TRBV4-2 to TRBJ1-2; no clear D. Germline loops: CDR1 LGHNA, CDR2 YNFKEQ. This CDR3 spans 16 amino acids. V lost 1 base and J 1 base, leaving 13 bases between the germline ends. CDR3 nucleotides: TGTGCCAGCAGCCAAGGAAGGGTGGTGGGTAACTATGGCTACACCTTC. This gives the protein CASSQGRVVGNYGYTF.

The V gene is TRBV20-1, the J gene TRBJ2-1; D call uncertain. Germline-derived CDR1 and CDR2 are DFQATT and SNEGSKA (reference sequence). This CDR3 comprises 12 residues. Trimming removed 4 bases from V and 3 bases from J, with 7 bases in between. This CDR3 reads CSATRLYNEQFF. CDR3 coding DNA: TGCAGTGCTACCAGACTCTACAATGAGCAGTTCTTC.

The rearrangement uses TRBV27 and TRBJ2-7; possible D gene TRBD2, 6 bases. Germline CDR1 MNHEY, CDR2 SMNVEV (reference sequence). V was clipped by 6 bases and J by 3 bases, with 24 bases between them. The CDR3 has 17 amino acids. The CDR3: CASRLEEGLPWNYEQYF. The CDR3 region has the DNA TGTGCCAGCAGATTAGAAGAAGGACTACCATGGAACTACGAGCAGTACTTC.

J is TRBJ2-7 and V is TRBV7-2, with D possibly matching TRBD1 (6 bases). The CDR3 runs 15 residues. V was cut by 2 bases and J by 2 bases, with 13 bases left in between. Germline CDR1 and CDR2: SGHTA and FQGNSA. Written as DNA, the CDR3 is TGTGCCAGCAGCTTACGCGACAGGAAACCCTACGAGCAGTACTTC. This gives the protein CASSLRDRKPYEQYF.

The chain recombines TRBV7-9 with TRBJ2-1; 7 bases are shared with TRBD2. The ends lost 2 bases at V and 3 bases at J; junction bases unmatched: 4. Germline V lookup: CDR1 SEHNR, CDR2 FQNEAQ (reference sequence). The CDR3 runs to 15 residues. CDR3 region: CASSLPAGLYNEQFF. CDR3 nucleotides: TGTGCCAGCAGCTTACCAGCGGGGCTCTACAATGAGCAGTTCTTC.

This clonotype has at least ten counts. V is TRBV20-1 and J is TRBJ2-3; D may correspond to TRBD1 or TRBD2 (5 bases each). This CDR3 is built from 15 residues. Germline lookup yields CDR1 DFQATT and CDR2 SNEGSKA (reference sequence). V was clipped by 6 bases and J by 0 bases, with 16 bases between them. The CDR3 protein is CSAPDWGRSTDTQYF. As DNA, the CDR3 is TGCAGTGCCCCGGACTGGGGGAGAAGCACAGATACGCAGTATTTT.

The J gene is TRBJ1-3, the V gene TRBV5-1, with D possibly being TRBD1 (5 bases). This CDR3 has 17 amino acids. The germline V gene has CDR1 SGHRS and CDR2 YFSETQ. Trimming removed 0 bases at V and 0 bases at J, with 13 bases between. In DNA form, the CDR3 reads TGCGCCAGCAGCTTGGACGCCTCAGGGAGCTCTGGAAACACCATATATTTT. The encoded protein is CASSLDASGSSGNTIYF.

This rearrangement joins TRBV5-1 to TRBJ1-1; the match to TRBD1 covers 7 bases. Trimming took 4 bases from V and 3 from J; bases not matched to a gene: 3. CDR1 is SGHRS, CDR2 YFSETQ, per germline. This CDR3 contains 13 residues. DNA for the CDR3: TGCGCCAGCAGCCCGGGACAGCACACTGAAGCTTTCTTT. Amino acids: CASSPGQHTEAFF.

This clonotype occurred many times. This rearrangement joins TRBV5-1 to TRBJ1-2; D unclear. V dropped 4 bases and J dropped 8 bases, with 12 bases sitting between them. The CDR3 is 12 residues long. Germline CDR1 is SGHRS and CDR2 is YFSETQ. The CDR3 is CASSDNPGGYTF. As DNA, the CDR3 is TGCGCCAGCAGCGACAACCCGGGGGGCTACACCTTC.

The rearrangement joins TRBV5-1 to TRBJ2-7, with D possibly TRBD1 on 5 matching bases. The CDR3 is 14 residues long. Germline-derived CDR1 and CDR2 are SGHRS and YFSETQ. Trimming left V 2 bases short and J 2 bases short, with 11 bases between. This CDR3 reads CASSLIAGPYEQYF. The CDR3 region has the DNA TGCGCCAGCAGCTTAATTGCAGGGCCCTACGAGCAGTACTTC.

This clonotype came up a few times. V and J are TRBV6-2 or TRBV6-3 and TRBJ1-2; D not resolved. Germline-derived CDR1 and CDR2 are MNHEY and SVGEGT. The CDR3 runs 12 residues. Trimming cost V 6 bases and J 6 bases, with 11 bases left between them. CDR3 region: CASSSLVDGYTF. CDR3 coding DNA: TGTGCCAGCAGCTCCCTCGTCGATGGCTACACCTTC.

This clonotype was detected a few times. The rearrangement uses TRBV6-5 and TRBJ2-1; D possibly corresponds to TRBD2 (5 bases). From germline, CDR1 is MNHEY and CDR2 SVGAGI. This CDR3 spans 17 amino acids. V shed 4 bases and J shed 5 bases, with 21 bases lying between them. CDR3: CASSWSGNEGEDNEQFF. The CDR3 DNA follows: TGTGCCAGCAGTTGGAGTGGAAATGAGGGAGAGGACAATGAGCAGTTCTTC.

This clonotype was seen only a few times. The chain is built from TRBV5-1 and TRBJ2-3; the match to TRBD2 covers 9 bases. Germline assignment: CDR1 SGHRS and CDR2 YFSETQ. The trim removed 5 bases at V and 2 bases at J, leaving 15 bases unmatched. CDR3 size: 18 residues. CDR3 nucleotides: TGCGCCAGCAGTTTAGTCCAGCGGGGGGACCCCTTCACAGATACGCAGTATTTT. This encodes CASSLVQRGDPFTDTQYF. Looking up the rest from reference TRBV5-1 and TRBJ2-3 gives the full variable domain: KAGVTQTPRYLIKTRGQQVTLSCSPISGHRSVSWYQQTPGQGLQFLFEYFSETQRNKGNFPGRFSGRQFSNSRSEMNVSTLELGDSALYLCASSLVQRGDPFTDTQYFGPGTRLTVL.

The chain combines TRBV10-3 with TRBJ2-3; no clear D gene. V was trimmed by 5 bases and J by 3 bases, leaving 6 bases between them. The germline V gene has CDR1 ENHRY and CDR2 SYGVKD. CDR3 size: 12 residues. The CDR3 is CAISQATDTQYF. Written as DNA, the CDR3 is TGTGCCATCAGTCAAGCGACAGATACGCAGTATTTT.

This clonotype was seen more than once but under ten times. The V call is TRBV5-1, the J call TRBJ2-1; D is unresolved. The CDR3 has 16 amino acids. V lost 0 bases and J 0 bases, leaving 10 bases between the germline ends. Germline V lookup: CDR1 SGHRS, CDR2 YFSETQ. CDR3 sequence (DNA): TGCGCCAGCAGCTTGGATCGTGCTAGCTCCTACAATGAGCAGTTCTTC. This gives the protein CASSLDRASSYNEQFF.

The J gene is TRBJ2-7, the V gene TRBV29-1; D unclear. The CDR3 runs 13 residues. The germline CDR1 and CDR2 sequences are SQVTM and ANQGSEA. Trimming took 1 base from V and 1 from J, leaving 8 bases between them. CDR3 residues: CSVEASSSYEQYF. In DNA form, the CDR3 reads TGCAGCGTTGAAGCCAGCAGTTCCTACGAGCAGTACTTC.

The chain recombines TRBV6-1 with TRBJ1-1; 7 bases are a match to TRBD1. The CDR3 is made up of 11 amino acids. The trim removed 6 bases at V and 11 bases at J, leaving 6 bases unmatched. The germline CDR1 and CDR2 sequences are MNHNS and SASEGT. CDR3 loop: CASRDRVLAFF. The CDR3 nucleotides are TGTGCCAGCAGAGACAGGGTTTTGGCTTTCTTT.

This clonotype occurred many times. The chain has TRBV9 and TRBJ1-1, with D uncertain. Deletions cut 3 bases from V and 10 bases from J, with 10 bases between. CDR1 is SGDLS, CDR2 YYNGEE, per germline. This CDR3 has 11 amino acids. CDR3 coding DNA: TGTGCCAGCAGCGGCCCCCTAGGAGCTTTCTTT. Translated, it gives CASSGPLGAFF.

This clonotype appeared a few times. This rearrangement joins TRBV2 to TRBJ2-5; 11 nucleotides align to TRBD2. V shed 9 bases, J shed 0 bases, and the junction held 9 bases outside the gene matches. Germline V CDR1 and CDR2: SNHLY, FYNNEI. This CDR3 is built from 16 residues. The DNA of the CDR3 is TGTGCCAGTACAACACTAGCGGGGGCGTACCAAGAGACCCAGTACTTC. Its translation is CASTTLAGAYQETQYF.